The 20 T cell receptor beta chains below come from one sample, sequenced in a study of response to subunit inactivated influenza vaccine. MiXCR, applied by TCRdb to the RT-PCR reads, yields one record per CDR3 protein. The table includes 500,000 to 650,000 distinct CDR3 sequences, approximately 7.1% detected once. This sample comprised PBMCs from blood, obtained about 23 months after vaccination. The receptors shown here come from a man between 50 and 75 years old who received an inactivated influenza vaccine.

The chain carries TRBV4-1 and TRBJ1-2; 7 bases are shared with TRBD1. Per germline, CDR1 MGHRA and CDR2 YSYEKL. The J segment lost 5 bases and the V segment lost 4 bases, leaving 7 bases of the junction unmatched. The CDR3 is 14 amino acids. CDR3 protein: CASSRTGEGYGYTF. The CDR3 coding sequence is TGCGCCAGCAGCCGAACAGGGGAAGGGTATGGCTACACCTTC.

This clonotype was observed at least ten times. The gene calls are TRBV15 and TRBJ2-3; 10 bases match TRBD2. Germline CDR1 LNHNV, CDR2 YYDKDF (reference sequence). CDR3 size: 16 residues. V shed 1 base and J 1 base; nucleotides not matched to a gene: 2. The DNA for the CDR3 is TGTGCCACCAGCAGAGCTGGACTAGCGGGCACAGATACGCAGTATTTT. Residues: CATSRAGLAGTDTQYF.

This clonotype was picked up many times. The chain is built from TRBV5-1 and TRBJ2-7; D gene unclear. The V end lost 4 bases, the J end lost 3 bases, and 14 bases lay between the germline ends. Germline V gene data show CDR1 as SGHRS and CDR2 as YFSETQ. CDR3 size: 14 residues. The CDR3 reads CASSQGPTGYEQYF. DNA for the CDR3: TGCGCCAGCAGCCAAGGGCCCACCGGCTACGAGCAGTACTTC.

The V gene is TRBV7-3, the J gene TRBJ2-3, with D unclear. This CDR3 is 15 amino acids long. Germline V gene data show CDR1 as SGHTA and CDR2 as FQGTGA. V dropped 3 bases and J dropped 2 bases, with 12 bases sitting between them. The CDR3 region has the DNA TGTGCCAGCAGCTTTTACGGCAGGACCACAGATACGCAGTATTTT. Residues: CASSFYGRTTDTQYF.

A few counts support this clonotype. CDR3 DNA: TGTGCCAGCAGCTCCGGACTAGCGGGGGCGAACACAGATACGCAGTATTTT. It is translated as CASSSGLAGANTDTQYF. This sequence joins TRBV6-1 and TRBJ2-3, with 13 nucleotides matching TRBD2. Germline loops: CDR1 MNHNS, CDR2 SASEGT. Trimming at V came to 6 bases and at J to 2 bases, leaving 8 bases not matched to a gene. This CDR3 region has 17 residues.

This clonotype was found a few times. This rearrangement joins TRBV9 to TRBJ2-7; TRBD2 matches at 7 bases. J was trimmed by 7 bases and V by 0 bases; bases with no gene match: 4. Germline assignment: CDR1 SGDLS and CDR2 YYNGEE. The CDR3 extends over 13 amino acids. The CDR3 DNA reads TGTGCCAGCAGCGTAGGGAGCGGGAAGGAGCAGTACTTC. Translating it yields CASSVGSGKEQYF.

This clonotype appeared many times. The chain recombines TRBV14 with TRBJ2-3; maybe TRBD2 (6 bases). CDR1 and CDR2 from the germline V gene are SGHDN and FVKESK. Between the trimmed V and J ends, which lost 0 bases and 0 bases, there was a span of 10 bases. The CDR3 consists of 16 residues. The CDR3 here is CASSQDPGVSTDTQYF. The CDR3 DNA reads as TGTGCCAGCAGCCAAGACCCGGGAGTTAGCACAGATACGCAGTATTTT.

This clonotype showed up many times. The rearrangement links TRBV4-2 to TRBJ1-4; the D is unclear. V dropped 3 bases and J dropped 4 bases, with 6 bases sitting between them. The CDR3 is 13 residues long. Germline V gene lookup returns CDR1 LGHNA and CDR2 YNFKEQ. The CDR3 DNA follows: TGTGCCAGCAGCCACCAGATTAATGAAAAACTGTTTTTT. It codes for CASSHQINEKLFF.

This sequence joins TRBV27 and TRBJ2-4; 9 positions match TRBD1. V was clipped by 3 bases and J by 6 bases; unmatched bases: 6. The germline V gene has CDR1 MNHEY and CDR2 SMNVEV (reference sequence). The CDR3 covers 15 residues. CDR3 loop: CASSFSPGQGNIQYF. The CDR3 DNA sequence: TGTGCCAGCAGTTTTTCGCCGGGACAGGGAAACATTCAGTACTTC.

This clonotype occurred a few times. This chain uses TRBV28 with TRBJ2-3, with no clear D. Germline CDR1 MDHEN, CDR2 SYDVKM. The CDR3 loop spans 14 amino acids. The V end lost 6 bases, the J end lost 2 bases, and 12 bases lay between the germline ends. The CDR3 is CASSPRAATDTQYF. CDR3 DNA: TGTGCCAGCAGCCCTCGGGCCGCCACAGATACGCAGTATTTT.

The chain links TRBV29-1 to TRBJ2-3; a possible D gene is TRBD2 (6 bases). This CDR3 spans 13 amino acids. Trimming removed 6 bases at V and 0 bases at J, with 10 bases between. CDR1 SQVTM and CDR2 ANQGSEA come from the germline V gene. The CDR3 region is CSVQSGSTDTQYF. In DNA form, the CDR3 reads TGCAGCGTCCAAAGCGGGAGCACAGATACGCAGTATTTT.

This clonotype was recorded many times. The rearrangement joins TRBV14 to TRBJ2-3, with 8 bases matching TRBD2. CDR1 is SGHDN and CDR2 is FVKESK in the germline V gene. The CDR3 sequence is 15 residues long. The V segment lost 4 bases and the J segment 6 bases; nucleotides outside the gene matches: 9. Here the CDR3 DNA reads TGTGCCAGCAGCCGCGGACTAGCCTGGACGGATACGCAGTATTTT. Its protein product is CASSRGLAWTDTQYF.

In its sample, this clonotype was seen once. The chain links TRBV6-5 to TRBJ2-2; 8 bases map to TRBD2. CDR1 is MNHEY, CDR2 SVGAGI, per germline. Unmatched junction bases numbered 2, after V lost 0 bases and J lost 8 bases. The CDR3 has 14 residues. The CDR3 region is CASSYSAGGGELFF. The CDR3, as DNA: TGTGCCAGCAGTTACTCGGCGGGAGGAGGGGAGCTGTTTTTT.

This clonotype has only a few counts. The J gene is TRBJ2-7, the V gene TRBV20-1; 11 nucleotides agree with TRBD1. Germline-derived CDR1 and CDR2 are DFQATT and SNEGSKA (reference sequence). The CDR3 consists of 15 residues. V lost 0 bases to trimming and J lost 6 bases; unmatched junction nucleotides: 7. The DNA for the CDR3 is TGCAGTGCTAGAGATCCCGGGACAGGGGGATTCGAGCAGTACTTC. Its translation: CSARDPGTGGFEQYF.

This sequence joins TRBV12-3 or TRBV12-4 and TRBJ2-1, with 8 nucleotides matching TRBD2. The CDR3 covers 16 residues. J gave up 1 base and V 2 bases, and 4 bases lay outside the gene matches. The CDR3 DNA reads TGTGCCAGCAGTTTAAGAGCGGGAGCGTCCTACAATGAGCAGTTCTTC. Translated: CASSLRAGASYNEQFF.

This clonotype was seen only a few times. The J gene is TRBJ2-5, the V gene TRBV20-1; no clear D gene. The CDR3 length is 11 residues. Germline CDR1 DFQATT, CDR2 SNEGSKA (reference sequence). With 0 bases removed from V and 5 bases from J, the gap between germline ends came to 4 bases. CDR3 DNA: TGCAGTGCTAGAGATCATGAGACCCAGTACTTC. Its translation is CSARDHETQYF.

This clonotype has ten or more counts. The chain employs TRBV5-4 and TRBJ2-5; unclear D gene. The CDR3 spans 14 residues. Trimming left V 3 bases short and J 2 bases short, with 11 bases between. Per the germline V gene, CDR1 is SGHNT and CDR2 is YYREEE (reference sequence). The CDR3 sequence is CASSSAQLQETQYF. The CDR3 bases are TGTGCCAGCAGCTCTGCCCAACTACAAGAGACCCAGTACTTC.

Many counts were recorded for this clonotype. The chain uses TRBV6-5 and TRBJ2-2; the D is unclear. CDR3 size: 12 residues. V was shortened by 0 bases and J by 6 bases, with 2 bases between the two germline ends. Germline V CDR1 and CDR2: MNHEY, SVGAGI. The CDR3 DNA is TGTGCCAGCAGTTACTCCCCCGGGGAGCTGTTTTTT. The encoded protein is CASSYSPGELFF.

In its sample, this clonotype was seen many times. The chain carries TRBV5-1 and TRBJ2-7; weak D call: TRBD2 (7 bases). Trimming pared 1 base from V and 2 bases from J, leaving 19 bases between. Per germline, CDR1 SGHRS and CDR2 YFSETQ. The CDR3 totals 17 residues. The CDR3 protein is CASSLRSGGSSTYEQYF. CDR3 DNA: TGCGCCAGCAGCTTGCGGTCGGGGGGCTCTTCAACCTACGAGCAGTACTTC.

The chain is built from TRBV15 and TRBJ2-3; TRBD2 matches at 11 bases. The CDR3 runs to 16 residues. Germline V gene lookup returns CDR1 LNHNV and CDR2 YYDKDF (reference sequence). With V trimmed by 0 bases and J by 5 bases, 4 bases remained unmatched. CDR3 loop: CATSREPGLAGDTQYF. Here the CDR3 DNA reads TGTGCCACCAGCAGAGAACCAGGACTAGCGGGAGATACGCAGTATTTT. Full variable domain (missing parts from reference TRBV15 and TRBJ2-3): DAMVIQNPRYQVTQFGKPVTLSCSQTLNHNVMYWYQQKSSQAPKLLFHYYDKDFNNEADTPDNFQSRRPNTSFCFLDIRSPGLGDTAMYLCATSREPGLAGDTQYFGPGTRLTVL.